This entry is about one T cell receptor (beta chain). Its antigen remains unidentified. This record belongs to a study of a mutant IDH1 vaccine in newly diagnosed glioma. Time point of the sample: week 5, during vaccination. Each dose of the vaccine consisted of 300 ug of mutant IDH1 20-mer peptide, with topical imiquimod. Data came from immunoSEQ multiplex PCR; TCRdb stores just in-frame clones and leaves some out. The sample records around 34,000 clones, approximately 53% being singletons. Study-level results: Of all patients, about 94% showed vaccine-induced immune responses.

This specimen consisted of PBMCs, obtained from a glioma patient whose treatment included an IDH1 peptide vaccine. The source is a woman aged 18 to 35 with glioma.

CDR3 DNA sequence: TGTGCCATCAGTGACCGGGGGACAGTTTCCCCCTACGAGCAGTACTTC. Translated: CAISDRGTVSPYEQYF. The V gene is TRBV10-3, the J gene TRBJ2-7, with a weak D call TRBD1 (7 bases). From germline, CDR1 is ENHRY and CDR2 SYGVKD. The CDR3 covers 16 residues. Between the trimmed V and J ends, which lost 3 bases and 2 bases, there was a span of 17 bases.